This TCR beta chain originates from a study of technical replicates of blood from a handful of donors. Produced via immunoSEQ multiplex PCR; TCRdb's table is partial and in-frame only. The sample lists 55,000 to 75,000 clones; approximately 96% were seen once. The CDR3 extends over 14 amino acids. V was cut by 9 bases and J by 3 bases, with 18 bases left in between. Germline V gene sequence: CDR1 ENHRY, CDR2 SYGVKD. The receptor was derived from a human donor in good health. The rearrangement joins TRBV10-3 to TRBJ2-7, with D tentatively TRBD1 (7 bases). Input material: T cells isolated from PBMCs. CDR3: CAISSEGAGYEQYF. CDR3 coding DNA: TGTGCCATAAGCTCGGAGGGGGCAGGCTACGAGCAGTACTTC.